This T cell receptor (beta chain) emerged from a study of blood T cells in healthy people across ages. Germline V gene data show CDR1 as DFQATT and CDR2 as SNEGSKA (reference sequence). Trimming at V came to 3 bases and at J to 0 bases, leaving 6 bases not matched to a gene. The CDR3 length is 15 residues. For this clonotype: What it binds is unknown.

Study findings and constraints: A strong correlation was seen between TCR beta diversity and naive T cell percentage.

For the second PCR, which ran for roughly 7 to 11 cycles, a sample-barcoded 5' primer and a J-beta primer mix were used. TCRdb reprocessed the 5' RACE reads with MiXCR, giving one entry per CDR3 protein. This table has more than 1.4 million distinct CDR3 sequences, about 40% appearing once. The origin of this receptor is a woman younger than 30 in good health. This chain connects TRBV20-1 to TRBJ2-7; 9 bases are shared with TRBD2. Input material: blood. This CDR3 is CSARHLSGSSYEQYF. In DNA form, the CDR3 reads TGCAGTGCTAGGCATCTTAGCGGGAGCTCCTACGAGCAGTACTTC.